The source of this T cell receptor beta chain is a study of identifying expanded T cells in peripheral blood. The V and J ends lost 7 bases and 5 bases respectively, with 14 bases between them. The CDR3 loop spans 13 amino acids. CDR1 and CDR2 from the germline V gene are MNHNS and SASEGT. Sequencing was performed with immunoSEQ multiplex PCR; in TCRdb, only in-frame clones are kept and a portion is missing. The sample shows approximately 56,000 clones, 70% to 85% of them seen only once. The receptor comes from a person aged 18 to 70 in good health. The chain is built from TRBV6-1 and TRBJ2-5; D remains ambiguous. What was sequenced was blood. The CDR3 is CASTGLVGETQYF. The CDR3 DNA reads as TGTGCCAGCACCGGTCTGGTCGGGGAGACCCAGTACTTC.